The clone carrying this T cell receptor (beta chain) appeared a few times. Its cognate antigen is unknown. This specimen belongs to a study of vaccination and CD4 T cells after COVID-19. In the study overall: Overlapping spike peptides served as the stimulus for the cells. These peptides came from SARS-CoV-2 and from the common cold coronaviruses HCoV-NL63, HCoV-OC43 and HCoV-229E. Study-wide results and caveats: A nonsignificant rise from roughly 21 to 40 was seen in the median number of SARS-CoV-2-reactive clonotypes.

Stated treatment: roughly nine-day PBMC culture with coronavirus spike peptide pools or control peptides (ViraFEST assay). The Oncomine TCR Beta short-read assay sequenced DNA from cultured CD4+ T cells. From the PCR reads, TCRdb called clonotypes with MiXCR, one entry per CDR3 protein. Of about 21,000 distinct CDR3 sequences in the sample, 45% to 50% were seen once. Sequencing input: CD4+ T cells from blood, cultured in vitro. The TCR sequence derives from a human donor who had recovered from COVID-19.

The CDR3 loop reads CSVDMDLSGGYTF. DNA for the CDR3: TGCAGCGTTGACATGGATCTGAGTGGGGGCTACACCTTC. The rearrangement links TRBV29-1 to TRBJ1-2; D ambiguous. The CDR3 is 13 residues long. V was pared by 3 bases and J by 8 bases, with 16 bases between. Germline values: CDR1 SQVTM, CDR2 ANQGSEA.